A single sample is the source of the 27 T cell receptor beta chains below, sequenced in a study of CD4+ T cells in melanoma. Profiling relied on immunoSEQ multiplex PCR, and the TCRdb table lists in-frame clones only, not all of them. The table includes 20,000 to 25,000 clones, almost 85% detected once. Sequenced sample: cells from a culture (not recorded whether cultured in vitro). The receptors shown here come from a human donor with melanoma.

The genes are TRBV18 and TRBJ1-1, with D uncertain. Trimming shortened V by 3 bases and J by 3 bases, and 14 bases separated the two germline ends. Germline CDR1 KGHSH, CDR2 LQKENI. This CDR3 region has 15 residues. The CDR3 coding sequence is TGTGCCAGCTCACCTAGTTCCGCGGGGTACACTGAAGCTTTCTTT. Its protein is CASSPSSAGYTEAFF.

The CDR3 here is CASSQVPGPAGPDEQFF. CDR3 nucleotides: TGTGCCAGCAGCCAAGTCCCGGGACCCGCAGGCCCTGATGAGCAGTTCTTC. The chain links TRBV4-2 to TRBJ2-1; D may be TRBD1 or TRBD2 (5 bases each). The germline V and J ends were trimmed by 1 base and 8 bases, with 21 bases remaining between them. Germline V gene lookup returns CDR1 LGHNA and CDR2 YNFKEQ. The CDR3 is 17 residues long.

This chain links TRBV4-1 with TRBJ1-5; TRBD1 aligns across 8 bases. Germline V gene data show CDR1 as MGHRA and CDR2 as YSYEKL. The CDR3 has 16 residues. V lost 0 bases to trimming and J lost 2 bases; unmatched junction nucleotides: 3. This CDR3 reads CASSQEDRAGNQPQHF. CDR3 DNA: TGCGCCAGCAGCCAAGAGGACAGGGCGGGCAATCAGCCCCAGCATTTT.

This clone was counted a single time. This chain links TRBV11-2 with TRBJ2-1, with a possible D match to TRBD2 (5 bases). Germline loops: CDR1 SGHAT, CDR2 FQNNGV. The length of the CDR3 is 16 residues. V shed 1 base and J shed 0 bases, with 10 bases lying between them. This chain's CDR3 is CASSLVGLSSYNEQFF. The CDR3 coding sequence is TGTGCCAGCAGCTTAGTTGGACTCAGCTCCTACAATGAGCAGTTCTTC.

The chain has TRBV2 and TRBJ2-7; 9 nucleotides line up with TRBD2. This CDR3 is 15 amino acids long. V shed 4 bases, J shed 3 bases, and the junction held 7 bases outside the gene matches. Germline lookup yields CDR1 SNHLY and CDR2 FYNNEI. The CDR3 sequence: CASSGASGDRYEQYF. CDR3 DNA sequence: TGTGCCAGCAGTGGGGCTAGCGGGGACCGCTACGAGCAGTACTTC.

This chain uses TRBV2 with TRBJ2-3; D may be TRBD1 (5 bases). Trimming pared 7 bases from V and 1 base from J, leaving 18 bases between. Germline V gene sequence: CDR1 SNHLY, CDR2 FYNNEI. The CDR3 sequence is 16 residues long. CDR3 DNA sequence: TGTGCCAGCACCCTCGGAAGAGGACAAGGCACAGATACGCAGTATTTT. It yields the protein CASTLGRGQGTDTQYF.

Remarks on this clone: At one of its ends the junction is not consistent with the germline gene, which may arise from a read error. The same CDR3 is also encoded by other DNA sequences in this sample. The chain employs TRBV4-1 and TRBJ2-7; 8 nucleotides line up with TRBD1. This CDR3 contains 15 residues. Germline V gene sequence: CDR1 MGHRA, CDR2 YSYEKL. The CDR3 DNA follows: TGTGCCAGCAGCCAAGAAGGGACAGGAAACTACGAGCAGTACTTC. Translating gives CASSQEGTGNYEQYF.

The V and J genes are TRBV7-2 and TRBJ1-3; TRBD1 agrees at 8 bases. CDR3 length: 16 residues. Germline CDR1 is SGHTA and CDR2 is FQGNSA. V lost 5 bases to trimming and J lost 6 bases; unmatched junction nucleotides: 12. The CDR3: CASSPSTGATINTIYF. CDR3 nucleotide sequence: TGTGCCAGCAGCCCATCGACAGGGGCCACCATAAACACCATATATTTT.

The chain couples TRBV27 to TRBJ1-4; D unclear. The germline V gene encodes CDR1 MNHEY and CDR2 SMNVEV (reference sequence). The CDR3 contains 15 residues. Trimming cost V 1 base and J 10 bases, with 16 bases left between them. The CDR3 DNA is TGTGCCAGCAGTTTATGGTCCGCCCCGGAGGGAAAACTGTTTTTT. Translating it yields CASSLWSAPEGKLFF.

The V gene is TRBV5-5, the J gene TRBJ2-2; a weak D match, TRBD1 (5 bases). The CDR3 spans 15 residues. Trimming shortened V by 1 base and J by 6 bases, and 13 bases separated the two germline ends. CDR1 and CDR2 from the germline V gene are SGHKS and YYEKEE (reference sequence). CDR3 bases: TGTGCCAGCAGCTTGATAGCAGGGTCGGCCGGGGAGCTGTTTTTT. Translation: CASSLIAGSAGELFF.

V is TRBV2 and J is TRBJ1-6, with a weak D call TRBD1 (5 bases). The CDR3 totals 13 residues. Trimming cost V 1 base and J 10 bases, with 8 bases left between them. CDR1 is SNHLY, CDR2 FYNNEI, per germline. The CDR3 DNA reads TGTGCCAGCAGTGAAGAACAGGTCTCACCCCTCCACTTT. Its translation: CASSEEQVSPLHF.

This clone was seen more than once but under ten times. The chain uses TRBV11-2 and TRBJ1-1; the D gene is possibly TRBD1 (6 bases). Germline loops: CDR1 SGHAT, CDR2 FQNNGV. V was cut by 2 bases and J by 4 bases, with 8 bases left in between. This CDR3 comprises 13 residues. The CDR3 is CASSLRGSTEAFF. DNA of the CDR3: TGTGCCAGCAGCTTAAGGGGGTCCACTGAAGCTTTCTTT.

The rearrangement links TRBV18 to TRBJ1-2; no definite D call. Trimming removed 2 bases from V and 8 bases from J, with 12 bases in between. Germline CDR1 KGHSH, CDR2 LQKENI. This CDR3 has 13 residues. In DNA, the CDR3 is TGTGCCAGCTCACCATATGGGGTCCCGGGCTACACCTTC. This sequence encodes CASSPYGVPGYTF.

The rearrangement uses TRBV19 and TRBJ1-5; the D is unclear. The V end lost 2 bases, the J end lost 1 base, and 12 bases lay between the germline ends. Per germline, CDR1 LNHDA and CDR2 SQIVND (reference sequence). There are 16 residues in the CDR3. The CDR3 sequence is CASSISWQTSNQPQHF. As DNA, the CDR3 is TGTGCCAGTAGTATAAGTTGGCAGACAAGCAATCAGCCCCAGCATTTT.

The chain combines TRBV6-5 with TRBJ1-3; D unclear. The CDR3 contains 11 residues. In germline, CDR1 is MNHEY, CDR2 SVGAGI. Deletions cut 6 bases from V and 4 bases from J, with 4 bases between. The CDR3 nucleotides read TGTGCCAGCAGCCAGGGAAACACCATATATTTT. Its translation: CASSQGNTIYF.

The rearrangement links TRBV2 to TRBJ2-5, with TRBD2 matching over 14 bases. This CDR3 is 16 amino acids long. With 10 bases clipped from V and 5 bases from J, the junction kept 12 bases outside the gene matches. From germline, CDR1 is SNHLY and CDR2 FYNNEI. CDR3 sequence (DNA): TGTGCCACGTCGAGGGGGACTAGCGGGGGAATTGAGACCCAGTACTTC. This codes for CATSRGTSGGIETQYF.

This clone was found once. The chain recombines TRBV5-1 with TRBJ2-5; no clear D gene. Germline V gene data show CDR1 as SGHRS and CDR2 as YFSETQ. The CDR3 has 14 residues. V was trimmed by 0 bases and J by 4 bases, leaving 10 bases between them. The CDR3 DNA follows: TGCGCCAGCAGCTTGGGCCGGGCGGCAGAGACCCAGTACTTC. Amino acid sequence: CASSLGRAAETQYF.

This sequence joins TRBV5-8 and TRBJ2-2, with 8 bases aligning to TRBD2. V was pared by 3 bases and J by 6 bases, with 7 bases of the junction left unmatched. The CDR3 runs to 15 residues. Looked up from germline, CDR1 is SGHTS and CDR2 is YDEGEE. The CDR3 loop reads CASSWSGGSAGELFF. CDR3 in DNA: TGTGCCAGCAGCTGGAGCGGGGGTAGCGCCGGGGAGCTGTTTTTT. The complete variable domain, with remaining parts taken from reference TRBV5-8 and TRBJ2-2, reads EAGVTQSPTHLIKTRGQQATLRCSPISGHTSVYWYQQALGLGLQFLLWYDEGEERNRGNFPPRFSGRQFPNYSSELNVNALELEDSALYLCASSWSGGSAGELFFGEGSRLTVL.

This clone was detected only once. The chain uses TRBV11-2 and TRBJ2-7, with 8 bases that match TRBD1. J lost 0 bases, V lost 5 bases, and 9 bases had no gene match. This CDR3 region has 16 residues. CDR1 and CDR2 from the germline V gene are SGHAT and FQNNGV. The CDR3 DNA follows: TGTGCCAGCAGCCGGTTGACAGGGGCCAGCTCCTACGAGCAGTACTTC. It translates to CASSRLTGASSYEQYF.

This clone was counted a single time. The CDR3 bases are TGTGCCAGCAGCCAAGATTGGGGAAGGGACACCGGGGAGCTGTTTTTT. Encoded protein: CASSQDWGRDTGELFF. The V call is TRBV4-2, the J call TRBJ2-2; D uncertain. Germline V gene lookup returns CDR1 LGHNA and CDR2 YNFKEQ. The V end was cut by 0 bases, the J end by 3 bases, with 11 bases between. This CDR3 has 16 residues.

The J gene is TRBJ1-1, the V gene TRBV5-1; D possibly corresponds to TRBD1 (5 bases). The CDR3 spans 15 residues. V was shortened by 2 bases and J by 5 bases, with 16 bases between the two germline ends. Germline CDR1 reads SGHRS; CDR2 reads YFSETQ. The CDR3 nucleotides are TGCGCCAGCAGCTTCCAACACGGGAGGGGAACTGAAGCTTTCTTT. Its protein product is CASSFQHGRGTEAFF. The whole variable domain, remainder taken from reference TRBV5-1 and TRBJ1-1, is KAGVTQTPRYLIKTRGQQVTLSCSPISGHRSVSWYQQTPGQGLQFLFEYFSETQRNKGNFPGRFSGRQFSNSRSEMNVSTLELGDSALYLCASSFQHGRGTEAFFGQGTRLTVV.

The chain uses TRBV7-8 and TRBJ1-3, with D hard to call. CDR3 length: 15 amino acids. V shed 3 bases and J shed 0 bases, with 9 bases lying between them. Germline V CDR1 and CDR2: SGHVS, FQNEAQ. CDR3 in amino acids: CASSLGKSSGNTIYF. CDR3 bases: TGTGCCAGCAGCTTGGGGAAGAGCTCTGGAAACACCATATATTTT.

This chain links TRBV4-1 with TRBJ2-5; 12 nucleotides match TRBD2. CDR1 MGHRA and CDR2 YSYEKL come from the germline V gene. The CDR3 extends over 17 amino acids. The J segment lost 2 bases and the V segment lost 0 bases, leaving 4 bases of the junction unmatched. The CDR3 DNA reads TGCGCCAGCAGCCAAGATCGCCTAGCGGGGGGGCAAGAGACCCAGTACTTC. Translating it yields CASSQDRLAGGQETQYF.

The chain links TRBV30 to TRBJ1-2, with TRBD1 as a possible D gene (5 bases). Germline-derived CDR1 and CDR2 are GTSNPN and SVGIG (reference sequence). The V and J ends lost 8 bases and 0 bases respectively, with 19 bases between them. The CDR3 has 15 amino acids. For the CDR3, the DNA is TGTGCCCTCCCCCGAGGACAAGGAGCTAACTATGGCTACACCTTC. As protein: CALPRGQGANYGYTF.

V is TRBV7-3 and J is TRBJ2-3, with TRBD1 as a possible D gene (6 bases). Germline CDR1 reads SGHTA; CDR2 reads FQGTGA. The CDR3 covers 15 residues. The V end was cut by 5 bases, the J end by 0 bases, with 12 bases between. CDR3 nucleotides: TGTGCCAGCAGCCCGGACAGTACTAGCACAGATACGCAGTATTTT. Protein product: CASSPDSTSTDTQYF.

J is TRBJ2-7 and V is TRBV7-8; unclear D gene. The CDR3 consists of 13 residues. CDR1 and CDR2 (germline): SGHVS, FQNEAQ. The V and J ends lost 4 bases and 0 bases respectively, with 7 bases between them. CDR3 coding DNA: TGTGCCAGCAGCTACTCAGTCTCCTACGAGCAGTACTTC. Translated, it gives CASSYSVSYEQYF.

CDR3 DNA: TGTGCCAGCTCACCACGGACAGGCCTCCGGGAGACCCAGTACTTC. Its translation is CASSPRTGLRETQYF. J is TRBJ2-5 and V is TRBV18; TRBD1 aligns across 7 bases. The germline V gene encodes CDR1 KGHSH and CDR2 LQKENI. The CDR3 is 15 residues long. With 1 base clipped from V and 5 bases from J, the junction kept 7 bases outside the gene matches. Variable domain in full (rest from reference TRBV18 and TRBJ2-5): NAGVMQNPRHLVRRRGQEARLRCSPMKGHSHVYWYRQLPEEGLKFMVYLQKENIIDESGMPKERFSAEFPKEGPSILRIQQVVRGDSAAYFCASSPRTGLRETQYFGPGTRLLVL.